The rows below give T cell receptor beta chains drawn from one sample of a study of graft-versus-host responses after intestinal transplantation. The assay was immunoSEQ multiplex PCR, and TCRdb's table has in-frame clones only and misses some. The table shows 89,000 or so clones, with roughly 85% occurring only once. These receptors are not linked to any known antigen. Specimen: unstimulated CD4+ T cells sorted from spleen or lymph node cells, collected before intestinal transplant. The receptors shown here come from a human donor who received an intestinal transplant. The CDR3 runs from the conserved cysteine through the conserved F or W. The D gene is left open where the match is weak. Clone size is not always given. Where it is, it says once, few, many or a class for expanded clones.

TGTGCCAGCAGCCTGGGGGGGTTTGGGCACTATGGCTACACCTTC	CASSLGGFGHYGYTF	TRBV6-5	TRBJ1-2	-	-
TGTGCCAGCAGCTTCCCCCCGACGGGTGAGCAGTACTTC	CASSFPPTGEQYF	TRBV7-2	TRBJ2-7	-	-
TGTGCCAGTAGTGCGACCGGGACAGGGGTGGATGGCTACACCTTC	CASSATGTGVDGYTF	TRBV19	TRBJ1-2	-	TRBD1
TGTGCCAGCAGCTTAGCGGGCGAGAGTGAGCAGTTCTTC	CASSLAGESEQFF	TRBV7-9	TRBJ2-1	-	-
TGTGCCAGCAGCGTAGCGACTAGCGGGGGTATGTACGAGCAGTACTTC	CASSVATSGGMYEQYF	TRBV9	TRBJ2-7	-	TRBD2
TGCGCCAGCAGCACGGACAACTCCTACAATGAGCAGTTCTTC	CASSTDNSYNEQFF	TRBV5-1	TRBJ2-1	-	-
TGTGCCAGCACACAGGGACTAGCTGGCGCAGATACGCAGTATTTT	CASTQGLAGADTQYF	TRBV6-1	TRBJ2-3	-	TRBD2
TGTGCCAGCAGCTCCGGGGGGGGAACCAACACTGAAGCTTTCTTT	CASSSGGGTNTEAFF	TRBV21-1	TRBJ1-1	few	-
TGTGCCAGCAGCTTGGGGGGCAGGGATACTGGCGGCTACACCTTC	CASSLGGRDTGGYTF	TRBV5-5	TRBJ1-2	-	-
TGTGCCATCTCAATCGTGGGGGGACAGGGAATAACTTTCTTT	CAISIVGGQGITFF	TRBV10-3	TRBJ1-1	-	TRBD1
TGTGCCAGCAGCCCCTGGACAGGGAGAGATCATGGCTACACCTTC	CASSPWTGRDHGYTF	TRBV5-6	TRBJ1-2	-	TRBD1
TGTGCCAGCAGGTCGAGGAGTTTGAGCCAAGAGACCCAGTACTTC	CASRSRSLSQETQYF	TRBV28	TRBJ2-5	-	-
TGTGCCAGCAGTTTGGTCGGTTCGTCGAGGGTAAATTCTAAGCCCCAGCATTTT	CASSLVGSSRVNSKPQHF	TRBV28	TRBJ1-5	once	-
TGTGCCAGTAACTCTTTGGACAGGACAGCAGATACGCAGTATTTT	CASNSLDRTADTQYF	TRBV19	TRBJ2-3	few	TRBD1
TGTGCCAGCAGTTATGGGACAGGAAGGTACAATGAGCAGTTCTTC	CASSYGTGRYNEQFF	TRBV6-5	TRBJ2-1	-	TRBD1
TGTGCCAGCTCCTCCGGGAGAGGCGCGGAGACCCAGTACTTC	CASSSGRGAETQYF	TRBV28	TRBJ2-5	-	-
TGTGCCAGCAGCTCGTTCGGGGTTAGCCAGCCCCAGCATTTT	CASSSFGVSQPQHF	TRBV7-2	TRBJ1-5	-	-
TGTGCCAGCAGTACCGGACAGAACAATCAGCCCCAGCATTTT	CASSTGQNNQPQHF	TRBV6-5	TRBJ1-5	-	-
TGTGCCATCAGCGGGTCCTGGGGCAATCAGCCCCAGCATTTT	CAISGSWGNQPQHF	TRBV10-3	TRBJ1-5	-	-
TGCGCCAGCAGCTTCGACAGGGGCTACGAGCAGTACTTC	CASSFDRGYEQYF	TRBV5-1	TRBJ2-7	-	TRBD1
TGTGCCAGCAGCGACAGGACTAGCAATCAGCCCCAGCATTTT	CASSDRTSNQPQHF	TRBV6-6	TRBJ1-5	-	-
TGTGCCAGCAGTTCCACCGGGACAGGACTCTACGAGCAGTACTTC	CASSSTGTGLYEQYF	TRBV28	TRBJ2-7	-	TRBD1
TGTGCCAGCAGCTTTCAGGGGGCGAGAGGCTACACCTTC	CASSFQGARGYTF	TRBV5-6	TRBJ1-2	-	TRBD1
TGCAGTGCCACGACAGGCTACGAGCAGTACTTC	CSATTGYEQYF	TRBV20-1	TRBJ2-7	-	-
TGTGCCAGCAGTGACCCGGGACAGGGGCATAACGAGCAGTACTTC	CASSDPGQGHNEQYF	TRBV6-1	TRBJ2-7	-	TRBD1
TGTGCCACCGACTCCGACAGGGGGCCGAACACCGGGGAGCTGTTTTTT	CATDSDRGPNTGELFF	TRBV28	TRBJ2-2	-	TRBD1
TGTGCCAGCAGCCCACAGGGAGCTGAAGCTTTCTTT	CASSPQGAEAFF	TRBV7-9	TRBJ1-1	-	-
TGTGCCAGCAGTTTAGGTCCTAGCGGTTACGAGCAGTACTTC	CASSLGPSGYEQYF	TRBV28	TRBJ2-7	-	TRBD2
TGCGCCAGCAGCTGGGTGCTAGCGGGGGGGGTATTTTCCTACAATGAGCAGTTCTTC	CASSWVLAGGVFSYNEQFF	TRBV5-1	TRBJ2-1	-	TRBD2
TGTGCCAGCAGCCCGGTTCAGGGCTATGAGCAGTTCTTC	CASSPVQGYEQFF	TRBV7-6	TRBJ2-1	-	-
TGCGCCAGCAGCTTAGACAGTAGCTCCTACAATGAGCAGTTCTTC	CASSLDSSSYNEQFF	TRBV5-1	TRBJ2-1	-	-
TGTGCCAGCAGGGCCAGGGGGGCGTCGTGGGGCTACACCTTC	CASRARGASWGYTF	TRBV6-5	TRBJ1-2	once	TRBD1
TGTGCCAGCAGCCCAACAGGGGGGGCCTCCTACGAGCAGTACTTC	CASSPTGGASYEQYF	TRBV4-2	TRBJ2-7	-	-
TGTGCCAGCACTGGACTGTACAATGAGCAGTTCTTC	CASTGLYNEQFF	TRBV6-5	TRBJ2-1	-	-
TGTGCCAGCAGGCCGGGACAGGGCAACTATGGCTACACCTTC	CASRPGQGNYGYTF	TRBV6-5	TRBJ1-2	-	TRBD1
TGTGCCACCGGTGAGCGGAGACAATACAATGAGCAGTTCTTC	CATGERRQYNEQFF	TRBV15	TRBJ2-1	-	-
TGTGCCAGCAGTGACCCTGCAGATACGCAGTATTTT	CASSDPADTQYF	TRBV25-1	TRBJ2-3	-	-
TGTGCCAGCAGTGAAATCAGAGCGAGCACAGATACGCAGTATTTT	CASSEIRASTDTQYF	TRBV6-1	TRBJ2-3	-	-
TGTGCCAGCAGTGCCACTAGCACCTTGTCCTACGAGCAGTACTTC	CASSATSTLSYEQYF	TRBV6-1	TRBJ2-7	once	-
TGCGCCAGCAGCTTGGCCGGGACTAGAAGCTCCCAAGAGACCCAGTACTTC	CASSLAGTRSSQETQYF	TRBV5-1	TRBJ2-5	-	TRBD2
TGTGCCAGCAGCGTAGATGAGGATCAGCCCCAGCATTTT	CASSVDEDQPQHF	TRBV9	TRBJ1-5	-	-
TGTGCCAGCAGTTCCCCTAGCGGTTATTACAATGAGCAGTTCTTC	CASSSPSGYYNEQFF	TRBV28	TRBJ2-1	-	TRBD2
TGTGCCAGTAGTACCCCGGGACTAGCGGGAGGCAACACCGGGGAGCTGTTTTTT	CASSTPGLAGGNTGELFF	TRBV19	TRBJ2-2	-	TRBD2
TGTGCCAGTAGTATTACCGGGACCCCGGCGGGAAACGAGCAGTACTTC	CASSITGTPAGNEQYF	TRBV19	TRBJ2-7	-	-
TGTGCCAGCAGACCCGACAGGGGATGGGGCACAGATACGCAGTATTTT	CASRPDRGWGTDTQYF	TRBV14	TRBJ2-3	-	TRBD1
TGTGCCAGCAGCGTAGTAGCAGGGGATGCGCACAATGAGCAGTTCTTC	CASSVVAGDAHNEQFF	TRBV9	TRBJ2-1	-	-